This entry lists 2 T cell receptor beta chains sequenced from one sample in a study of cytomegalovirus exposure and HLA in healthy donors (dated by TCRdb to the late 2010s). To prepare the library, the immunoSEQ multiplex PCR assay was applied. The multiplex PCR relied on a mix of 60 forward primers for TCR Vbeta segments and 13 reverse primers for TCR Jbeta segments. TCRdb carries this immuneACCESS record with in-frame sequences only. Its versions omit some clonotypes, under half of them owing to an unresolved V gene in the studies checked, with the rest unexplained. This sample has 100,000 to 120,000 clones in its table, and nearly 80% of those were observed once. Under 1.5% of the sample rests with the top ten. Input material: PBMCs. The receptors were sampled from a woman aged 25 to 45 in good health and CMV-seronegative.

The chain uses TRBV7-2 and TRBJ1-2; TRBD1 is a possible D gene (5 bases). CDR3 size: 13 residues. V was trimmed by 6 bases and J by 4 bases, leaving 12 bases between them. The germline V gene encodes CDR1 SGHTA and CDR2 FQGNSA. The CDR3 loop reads CASRSTGPYGYTF. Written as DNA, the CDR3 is TGTGCCAGCAGAAGCACAGGACCCTATGGCTACACCTTC.

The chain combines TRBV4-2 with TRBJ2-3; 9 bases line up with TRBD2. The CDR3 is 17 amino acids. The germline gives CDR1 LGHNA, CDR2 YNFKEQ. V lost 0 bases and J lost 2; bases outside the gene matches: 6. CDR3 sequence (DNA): TGTGCCAGCAGCCAAGATGGTGCGGGAGGGATCACAGATACGCAGTATTTT. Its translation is CASSQDGAGGITDTQYF.